The clone carrying this T cell receptor (beta chain) was seen a single time. Its target is not known. This sample was included in a study of T cell responses to AZD1222 COVID-19 vaccine. Study background: Second-dose intervals of approximately 4 or approximately 12 weeks were pooled. General study results and limits: Increased Spike-specific TCR breadth and depth were observed after two AZD1222 doses. The donors showed a predominance of white British ancestry and of females, with possible underestimation of clonal diversity. Reportedly, nearly half of unique spike TCRs recognized epitopes outside B.1.351/B.1.1.7 mutations.

This CDR3 has 15 amino acids. Germline V gene data show CDR1 as LGHDT and CDR2 as YNNKEL (reference sequence). V lost 5 bases to trimming and J lost 8 bases; unmatched junction nucleotides: 6. The method was immunoSEQ multiplex PCR; TCRdb's version includes in-frame clones alone and lacks a portion of them. This table has more than 95,000 clones, about 90% appearing once. This receptor was obtained from an adult in good health. The gene calls are TRBV3-1 (or the pseudogene TRBV3-2) and TRBJ2-1; 13 bases agree with TRBD2. Sequences were derived from peripheral blood, sampled on day 0 of AZD1222 vaccination. The CDR3 region is CASSSTSGGLDEQFF. Written as DNA, the CDR3 is TGTGCCAGCAGCTCGACTAGCGGGGGGCTCGATGAGCAGTTCTTC.